This T cell receptor beta chain was sequenced in a study of cytomegalovirus exposure and HLA in healthy donors (dated by TCRdb to about 2017). Regarding the complete study: An earlier analysis of fewer than 750 of the donors reported about 280 Gb of sequence data and around 120 million unique TCR beta sequences obtained from around 180 million T cells. Roughly 300 gigabases of sequencing data and around 87 million unique TCR sequences were included in an early release covering under 650 HLA-typed donors. The genetic ancestry cluster associated with self-reported Caucasian donors included 70% to 85% of the roughly 360 genotyped donors. The study was designed to test whether signatures of past pathogen exposure could be identified by cataloging public T cell receptors. The study profiled the T cell repertoires of approximately 700 subjects by immunosequencing and related them to cytomegalovirus serostatus. A separate validation cohort of roughly 120 different subjects was used in addition to the roughly 700-subject first cohort. To predict cytomegalovirus infection status, the study brought together high-throughput TCR immunosequencing, statistical association of individual TCRs with disease status, and machine learning. To study patterns of TCR occurrence, a later analysis re-analyzed previously published TCR beta repertoires from around 700 donors and added high-resolution HLA genotyping. Rather than drawing on any new phenotypic data, the later analysis identified candidate immune exposures from TCR beta sequences and the way those sequences occurred across donors. An earlier analysis of around 640 of the donors used high-throughput TCR beta sequencing to judge whether each TCR beta V gene segment behaved as functional or pseudogenic. Alongside the repertoire data, information on donor age, sex, ethnicity and CMV serostatus was compiled. A later genetic analysis used genome-wide SNP genotypes for about three fifths of the roughly 700 donors, treating that subset as a discovery cohort. All discovery cohort repertoires had been generated on a single sequencing platform. Class I and class II HLA loci were covered by the typing at four-digit resolution. Typing coverage differed by locus: A, B, C, DRB1 and DQB1 were typed in roughly 629-630 donors, DQA1 in approximately 520, DPA1 in over 600, and DPB1 in just under 490. Roughly 5 DR-DQ haplotypes were handled as single units for association and clustering because linkage in the cohort was strong. Across 398 genotyped donors of the cohort, an average of about 200,000 unique TCR beta nucleotide sequences per donor were sequenced, and approximately 19% of those sequences were non-productive. The study at large found these results: The cohort was sequenced for TCR beta chains only, and without alpha or paired-chain data the features that could be detected were limited. CMV serostatus was the only immune exposure information available for the cohort. When HLA alleles, especially DR and DQ, strongly co-occurred, TCR associations were difficult to assign to individual alleles. A total of 164 TCR beta chains were listed by the study as associated with cytomegalovirus. Broadly in line with IMGT annotations, most TCR beta V segments showed up in productive rearrangements about 87% or about 30% of the time in an earlier analysis of under 700 of the donors. In a later analysis, 16,951 TCR beta sequences were associated with specific HLA alleles at a false discovery rate of 0.05. Compared with the roughly 710-donor mean, donors in an Asian-associated ancestry cluster had fewer N-insertions in productive TCRs, according to a later genetic analysis. A further reported finding was that TCR beta sequences accurately predicted the HLA-A and HLA-B alleles for most subjects in the first cohort. In both the original and validation cohorts, the classifier was reported to diagnose cytomegalovirus status with high specificity and sensitivity. V-gene and J-gene trimming of TCR beta chains was associated with a missense DCLRE1C variant in a later genetic analysis, and the association was replicated in an independent cohort. HLA typing was unavailable for some donors at each locus, so association tests used only the typed subset. Three of the identified cytomegalovirus-associated TCR beta chains were confirmed in vitro to be specific for cytomegalovirus antigens. In a later analysis, HLA-associated TCR beta chains were found to be more clonally expanded and to have lower generation probabilities than equally common non-associated chains. Because counts were too low, approximately 18 rarely observed V segments, including chromosome 9 orphons, were excluded from the earlier analysis of roughly 580 of the donors. Correlated functional status among segregating V segments might reflect linkage disequilibrium, but an unknown experimental factor could not be ruled out. A later analysis reported that several top co-occurrence clusters appeared linked to parvovirus B19, influenza, CMV and Epstein-Barr virus. A later analysis found that TCR association rates varied across HLA loci, with DRB1 alleles showing the most associated TCRs and HLA-C alleles the fewest. A later analysis found that most CMV-associated TCR beta chains appeared HLA-restricted, with HLA associations seemingly driven largely by CMV exposure. The authors suggested that the approach could potentially be generalized to other disease states and immunological phenotypes. The 87-base-pair reads could not distinguish some IMGT-functional V segments, including TRBV6-2 and TRBV6-3, so those segments were excluded. Most TCR sequences were observed very rarely across donors, whereas some public TCRs were present in many individuals. A cluster of highly shared sequence variants was judged likely to represent a technical artifact of the sequencing pipeline. Roughly uniform sequencing depth across donors was assumed in presence/absence analyses, although this assumption may not hold.

A remark on this clone: Its antigen has not been determined. Nothing much larger sits one base from this clone, and base qualities are not available.

The library came from the immunoSEQ multiplex PCR assay. For the multiplex PCR, a mixture combining 60 forward primers for TCR Vbeta segments and 13 reverse primers for TCR Jbeta segments was used. The CDR3 region of rearranged TCR beta genes was amplified from genomic DNA with a multiplex PCR assay. The Illumina HiSeq System was used to sequence the amplified TCR beta libraries as 87-base-pair reads. From the authors' description of their analysis: In a later analysis, approximately 74 million unique TCR beta chains were counted across the 650 to 700 repertoires, and around 10 million of these chains were shared by at least two donors. A nearest-neighbor algorithm error-corrected the raw reads and collapsed the reads into unique sequences, merging closely related sequences to remove PCR and sequencing errors. CDR3 sequences were aligned to IMGT reference sequences to assign V, D and J gene segments. Each retained sequence needed at least a six-nucleotide match to both a V gene segment and a J gene segment. A rearrangement was called productive if the CDR3 had no stop codons and remained in frame with V and J, and every other rearrangement was called non-productive. CDR3 was defined according to IMGT convention as the region running from the second conserved V-encoded cysteine to the conserved J-encoded phenylalanine. The earlier analysis of some 540 of the donors excluded any sequence lacking an unambiguous match to a single V gene segment. In an earlier analysis of more than 500 of the donors, a V segment was called functional when productive rearrangements were above 56.7%, and segregating when the standard deviation between donors exceeded 5%. A statistical classification framework was built to diagnose cytomegalovirus status from the catalog of TCR beta chain sequences. A later analysis assigned V and J genes by comparing TCR nucleotide sequences with IMGT/GENE-DB human TR gene sequences. In a later analysis, CDR3 sequences and most-parsimonious VDJ recombination scenarios were assigned using the TCRdist pipeline. A later analysis defined each TCR beta chain by its CDR3 amino acid sequence plus V-gene family, and excluded reads lacking a unique V-gene family. To address suspected cross-contamination and a sequencing artifact, a later analysis removed some 620 highly shared, low-generation-probability nucleotide sequences. In a later analysis, a clonal expansion index was calculated for each public chain from normalized within-repertoire ranks of inferred template counts. Generation probabilities in a later analysis came from a VDJ recombination model fitted to out-of-frame rearrangements, and those results were checked against IGoR. Hypergeometric tests were used in a later analysis to score TCR-TCR, TCR-HLA and TCR-CMV co-occurrence, with a repertoire-size bias correction applied to the TCR pairs. To estimate false discovery rates, a later analysis permuted the HLA or CMV assignments 20 times. A later analysis grouped co-occurring TCRs with DBSCAN, adding TCRdist sequence similarity when clustering within HLA-allele-positive subsets. Repertoires with fewer than 30,000 or more than 120,000 public chains were left out of co-occurrence clustering, as were a handful of repertoires with anomalous nucleotide sharing. TCRdb took this table from immuneACCESS and kept in-frame rearrangements with V and J called. Such tables lack part of the clones; where checked against another copy, unresolved V genes explain under half of the gap, and the rest is unexplained. V, J and clone size reflect that table, while D and trimming were determined from the DNA. This sample is represented by about 160,000 clones; roughly three quarters of them were singletons. Approximately 8.7% of the sample goes to the ten largest clones.

The cohort was made up of under 800 healthy bone marrow donors. Cohort members were all nominally healthy when sampled, although unrecorded immune exposures were likely present. The donor tested CMV seropositive and was one of the 289 seropositive cohort members. Each donor provided a peripheral blood sample, and peripheral blood mononuclear cells were used for TCR beta sequencing. Genomic DNA was extracted from the blood cell samples with the Qiagen DNeasy Blood Extraction Kit. The CDR3 numbers 16 residues from cysteine through phenylalanine. Only the CDR3 DNA stays, 48 bases, in frame from base 1. For CDR1 and CDR2, the germline V gene lists SGDLS and YYNGEE. Trimming leaves V shorter by 0 bases and J shorter by 4 bases, with the junction holding 5 bases beyond the gene matches.

The specimen sequenced was PBMCs. The TCR comes from a man aged 18-30 years in good health and CMV-seropositive. The rearrangement joined TRBV9 to TRBJ2-5, with TRBD2 matching 11 junction bases. The CDR3 is CASSVGPTSGGETQYF. The DNA is TGTGCCAGCAGCGTAGGCCCCACTAGCGGGGGAGAGACCCAGTACTTC.